The rows below give T cell receptor beta chains drawn from one sample of a study of T cell responses to AZD1222 COVID-19 vaccine. Profiling relied on immunoSEQ multiplex PCR, and the TCRdb table lists in-frame clones only, not all of them. Of under 150,000 clones listed, 93% are singletons. Sample: peripheral blood, taken on day 0 of AZD1222 vaccination. The receptor source for this set is an adult in good health. CDR3s include the opening cysteine and the closing phenylalanine or tryptophan. The D gene is left open where the match is weak. Size values are once, few and many counts, or a class for expanded clones, and some rows have none.

>TRBJ1-1|.|.|TRBV20-1
TGCAGTGCTCCCGATCAGGGTGAAGCTTTCTTT
CSAPDQGEAFF
>TRBJ2-1|.|.|TRBV6-4
TGTGCCAGCAGTGACTCTTGGGGGACATCAGGGCAGCAGTTCTTC
CASSDSWGTSGQQFF
>TRBJ1-5|.|.|TRBV2
TGTGCCAGCATGGCAGGTTACAATCAGCCCCAGCATTTT
CASMAGYNQPQHF
>TRBJ2-2|.|.|TRBV7-2
TGTGCCAGCAGCTTAGCGGGAGCCCCCGGGGAGCTGTTTTTT
CASSLAGAPGELFF
>TRBJ2-7|.|TRBD1|TRBV13
TGTGCCAGCAGCGAATCCGGGACAGGACGCTCCTACGAGCAGTACTTC
CASSESGTGRSYEQYF
>TRBJ1-2|.|.|TRBV6-2/TRBV6-3
TGTGCCAGCAGTTACCCCTCGGACGGCTACACCTTC
CASSYPSDGYTF
>TRBJ1-4|.|.|TRBV29-1
TGCAGCGTTGAATCCGGTACTAATGAAAAACTGTTTTTT
CSVESGTNEKLFF
>TRBJ1-2|.|.|TRBV3-1/TRBV3-2
TGTGCCAGCAGCCTACAAGCGACAGTATACGGCGGCTACACCTTC
CASSLQATVYGGYTF
>TRBJ2-3|.|TRBD2|TRBV29-1
TGCAGCGCGGTAGCGGGAGCAGATACGCAGTATTTT
CSAVAGADTQYF
>TRBJ1-1|.|TRBD1|TRBV5-4
TGTGCCAGCAGCTTGGAAACAGGGGACACTGAAGCTTTCTTT
CASSLETGDTEAFF
>TRBJ2-7|.|TRBD2|TRBV19
TGTGCCAGTAGCCAAGCGGGAGCCCTTTACGAGCAGTACTTC
CASSQAGALYEQYF
>TRBJ2-7|.|.|TRBV7-2
TGTGCCAGCAGCTTACGCGGCAGGGTAGGCGAGCAGTACTTC
CASSLRGRVGEQYF
>TRBJ1-3|once|.|TRBV27
TGTGCCAGCAGCCCGGGGACGGACGGAAACACCATATATTTT
CASSPGTDGNTIYF
>TRBJ1-1|.|.|TRBV7-8
TGTGCCAGCAGCTTACGGGGGGCTGCTGAAGCTTTCTTT
CASSLRGAAEAFF
>TRBJ2-2|.|TRBD2|TRBV5-1
TGCGCCAGCACCGGGACTAGCGGCACCGGGGAGCTGTTTTTT
CASTGTSGTGELFF
>TRBJ1-2|.|.|TRBV6-5
TGTGCCAGCAGTTACTCCTGGGGATATGGCTACACCTTC
CASSYSWGYGYTF
>TRBJ2-7|.|TRBD2|TRBV28
TGTGCCAGCAGTTTGCTGACTAGCGGGGCTTACGAGCAGTACTTC
CASSLLTSGAYEQYF
>TRBJ2-5|.|TRBD2|TRBV3-1/TRBV3-2
TGTGCCAGCAGCCAAGATATTCGGGCTAGCGGGAGTATCGGAGAGACCCAGTACTTC
CASSQDIRASGSIGETQYF
>TRBJ2-3|.|.|TRBV7-8
TGTGCCAGCAGCTCCCGGCCGGGGCGCAAGAGGGCAGATACGCAGTATTTT
CASSSRPGRKRADTQYF
>TRBJ1-6|.|.|TRBV6-5
TGTGCCAGCAGCCCAGAGGGGCTGGGGTCACCCCTCCACTTT
CASSPEGLGSPLHF